These 20 T cell receptor beta chains were all obtained from the same sample, sequenced in a study of T cell repertoires in cytomegalovirus infection. These receptors' antigens are unknown. TCRdb analysed the reads with MiXCR anew, one entry per CDR3 protein. Of hundreds of thousands of distinct CDR3 sequences in the sample, 25% to 35% are singletons; the top ten hold 15% to 20%. The sample in question was cultured PBMCs, obtained from culture after CMV antigen stimulation. These receptors originate from a human donor in good health (CMV status not recorded). Some clones in this sample may be carry-over from other donors' samples.

V gene TRBV12-3 or TRBV12-4 combines with J gene TRBJ1-5, with D unresolved. This CDR3 is built from 13 residues. The germline V and J ends were trimmed by 6 bases and 4 bases, with 10 bases remaining between them. The CDR3 bases are TGTGCCAGCAGCAGCAGTGGAAATCAGCCCCAGCATTTT. This translates into CASSSSGNQPQHF.

This clonotype was counted between two and nine times. The V call is TRBV7-8, the J call TRBJ1-5; D uncertain. There are 16 residues in the CDR3. Germline assignment: CDR1 SGHVS and CDR2 FQNEAQ. Trimming cost V 5 bases and J 0 bases, with 14 bases left between them. CDR3: CASSQEGGNSNQPQHF. DNA of the CDR3: TGTGCCAGCAGCCAAGAAGGCGGTAATAGCAATCAGCCCCAGCATTTT.

The rearrangement links TRBV27 to TRBJ1-5, with D uncertain. Between the trimmed V and J ends, which lost 6 bases and 4 bases, there was a span of 19 bases. CDR1 is MNHEY and CDR2 is SMNVEV in the germline V gene (reference sequence). The CDR3 consists of 16 residues. As DNA, the CDR3 is TGTGCCAGCAGCCCCACAACTCGGGGTAGTAATCAGCCCCAGCATTTT. The encoded protein is CASSPTTRGSNQPQHF.

This clonotype occurred once. The V and J genes are TRBV7-4 and TRBJ2-1, with D possibly TRBD2 on 6 matching bases. Germline lookup yields CDR1 SGHVT and CDR2 SQSDAQ. Trimming took 5 bases from V and 7 from J, leaving 12 bases between them. The CDR3 spans 13 residues. CDR3 sequence (DNA): TGTGCCAGCAGCGCCAGGAGGGTGAATGAGCAGTTCTTC. The encoded protein is CASSARRVNEQFF.

The chain employs TRBV20-1 and TRBJ1-3; 7 bases align to TRBD1. Looked up from germline, CDR1 is DFQATT and CDR2 is SNEGSKA (reference sequence). There are 16 residues in the CDR3. J was trimmed by 1 base and V by 3 bases; bases with no gene match: 9. This CDR3 is CSASPDRVGSGNTIYF. For the CDR3, the DNA is TGCAGTGCTAGTCCCGACAGGGTAGGATCTGGAAACACCATATATTTT.

The gene calls are TRBV5-1 and TRBJ1-4, with D maybe TRBD1 (5 bases). Trimming stripped 5 bases from V and 8 bases from J, with 13 bases between. The CDR3 is 13 residues long. Germline V gene lookup returns CDR1 SGHRS and CDR2 YFSETQ. In DNA form, the CDR3 reads TGCGCCAGCAGGGTTCCGGGGGAGGAAAAACTGTTTTTT. As protein: CASRVPGEEKLFF.

This clonotype has at least ten counts. The rearrangement joins TRBV7-2 to TRBJ2-7, with a tentative D call TRBD1 (5 bases). CDR3 length: 13 amino acids. The ends were cut back, 2 bases at V and 12 bases at J, with 17 bases in the middle. CDR1 is SGHTA and CDR2 is FQGNSA in the germline V gene. CDR3 loop: CASSLYQGGMGYV. In DNA form, the CDR3 reads TGTGCCAGCAGCTTATACCAGGGTGGAATGGGGTACGTC.

The rearrangement links TRBV27 to TRBJ2-1; 14 bases are shared with TRBD2. This CDR3 contains 20 residues. Germline V gene lookup returns CDR1 MNHEY and CDR2 SMNVEV (reference sequence). V lost 2 bases to trimming and J lost 0 bases; unmatched junction nucleotides: 9. CDR3 bases: TGTGCCAGCAGTTTAAAGTTGACTAGCGGGAGGGTTAGCTCCTACAATGAGCAGTTCTTC. Translated, it gives CASSLKLTSGRVSSYNEQFF.

This rearrangement joins TRBV12-3 or TRBV12-4 to TRBJ1-6; the D is unclear. This CDR3 has 13 residues. Trimming removed 6 bases from V and 9 bases from J, with 12 bases in between. The DNA of the CDR3 is TGTGCCAGCAGGACCTCCCTAAGTTCACCCCTCCACTTT. Its protein product is CASRTSLSSPLHF.

This sequence joins TRBV20-1 and TRBJ2-3, with 7 bases aligning to TRBD2. Germline CDR1 reads DFQATT; CDR2 reads SNEGSKA (reference sequence). After removal of 7 bases from V and 5 bases from J, the junction contained 9 bases not matched to a gene. The CDR3 extends over 13 amino acids. The CDR3 loop is CSGGGGPIDTQYF. The CDR3 DNA sequence: TGCAGTGGGGGGGGAGGGCCGATAGATACGCAGTATTTT.

This clonotype showed up just once. V and J are TRBV28 and TRBJ1-4; 10 bases map to TRBD1. Germline V gene data show CDR1 as MDHEN and CDR2 as SYDVKM. Trimming removed 6 bases from V and 3 bases from J; junction bases left unmatched: 10. The CDR3 extends over 17 amino acids. CDR3 DNA: TGTGCCAGCAGCCCGGGACAGGGGATCGAGGCTAATGAAAAACTGTTTTTT. Amino acid sequence: CASSPGQGIEANEKLFF.

This clonotype was recorded many times. The chain carries TRBV7-2 and TRBJ1-6, with 9 bases matching TRBD1. The germline V gene has CDR1 SGHTA and CDR2 FQGNSA. Trimming took 7 bases from V and 10 from J; bases not matched to a gene: 11. The CDR3 loop spans 15 amino acids. DNA of the CDR3: TGTGCCAGCACCCCCAGGACAGGGGTAAACTCACCCCTCCACTTT. Encoded protein: CASTPRTGVNSPLHF.

This clonotype was counted between two and nine times. The chain employs TRBV6-4 and TRBJ2-1; 14 nucleotides agree with TRBD2. The V gene end was trimmed by 6 bases and the J gene end by 6 bases; junction bases not matched to a gene: 4. The CDR3 contains 15 residues. Germline CDR1 reads MRHNA; CDR2 reads SNTAGT. CDR3 loop: CASSAGTSGSNEQFF. DNA for the CDR3: TGTGCCAGCAGCGCCGGGACTAGCGGGAGCAATGAGCAGTTCTTC.

The chain recombines TRBV20-1 with TRBJ2-2; 9 bases align to TRBD2. The ends lost 6 bases at V and 5 bases at J; junction bases unmatched: 10. Germline V gene lookup returns CDR1 DFQATT and CDR2 SNEGSKA (reference sequence). The CDR3 is made up of 15 amino acids. The CDR3 region has the DNA TGCAGTGCCCGAGAGCGGGAGGTCCCGACCGGGGAGCTGTTTTTT. Its protein is CSAREREVPTGELFF.

This sequence joins TRBV7-2 and TRBJ1-1; D call uncertain. V was cut by 1 base and J by 0 bases, with 9 bases left in between. CDR1 and CDR2 (germline): SGHTA, FQGNSA. This CDR3 spans 15 amino acids. CDR3 amino acids: CASSLGLSVNTEAFF. CDR3 DNA: TGTGCCAGCAGCTTAGGACTATCGGTGAACACTGAAGCTTTCTTT. Looking up the rest from reference TRBV7-2 and TRBJ1-1 gives the full variable domain: GAGVSQSPSNKVTEKGKDVELRCDPISGHTALYWYRQSLGQGLEFLIYFQGNSAPDKSGLPSDRFSAERTGGSVSTLTIQRTQQEDSAVYLCASSLGLSVNTEAFFGQGTRLTVV.

This clonotype was observed a handful of times. Here the CDR3 reads CASSYPGTSGRARETQYF. The CDR3 DNA sequence: TGTGCCAGCAGCTACCCCGGGACTAGCGGGAGGGCCCGAGAGACCCAGTACTTC. V and J are TRBV7-9 and TRBJ2-5; 16 bases are a match to TRBD2. This CDR3 has 18 amino acids. The germline CDR1 and CDR2 sequences are SEHNR and FQNEAQ (reference sequence). Trimming took 4 bases from V and 4 from J; bases not matched to a gene: 9.

This clonotype has a single count. This chain connects TRBV19 to TRBJ2-7; tentatively, D is TRBD1 (6 bases). Trimming removed 9 bases from V and 4 bases from J, with 10 bases in between. The germline V gene has CDR1 LNHDA and CDR2 SQIVND (reference sequence). The CDR3 covers 11 residues. The CDR3 loop reads CARPGQYEQYF. The CDR3 bases are TGTGCCAGACCGGGACAATACGAGCAGTACTTC. The full variable domain, completed using reference TRBV19 and TRBJ2-7, is DGGITQSPKYLFRKEGQNVTLSCEQNLNHDAMYWYRQDPGQGLRLIYYSQIVNDFQKGDIAEGYSVSREKKESFPLTVTSAQKNPTAFYLCARPGQYEQYFGPGTRLTVT.

The genes are TRBV12-3 or TRBV12-4 and TRBJ1-1, with D possibly matching TRBD1 (5 bases). Trimming left V 6 bases short and J 0 bases short, with 23 bases between. The CDR3 spans 18 residues. The CDR3: CASSSRPGLNLMNTEAFF. For the CDR3, the DNA is TGTGCCAGCAGCTCCCGTCCGGGACTGAATTTAATGAACACTGAAGCTTTCTTT.

This clonotype came up a few times. This chain connects TRBV27 to TRBJ1-5; 9 bases are shared with TRBD1. Germline V lookup: CDR1 MNHEY, CDR2 SMNVEV (reference sequence). CDR3 length: 15 amino acids. V lost 5 bases and J lost 6; bases outside the gene matches: 8. CDR3 loop: CASSTTGGLGQPQHF. The CDR3 DNA reads as TGTGCCAGCAGTACCACAGGGGGCTTAGGTCAGCCCCAGCATTTT.

The chain is built from TRBV28 and TRBJ2-7, with 8 nucleotides matching TRBD1. The ends lost 6 bases at V and 3 bases at J; junction bases unmatched: 7. The CDR3 covers 14 residues. Germline V CDR1 and CDR2: MDHEN, SYDVKM. The chain's CDR3 is CASSRTGSVYEQYF. The CDR3 nucleotides are TGTGCCAGCAGCCGGACAGGGAGTGTCTACGAGCAGTACTTC.